Listed here are 13 T cell receptor beta chains from one sample, sequenced in a study of T-cell memory formation after mild COVID-19 (dated by TCRdb to 2020 to 2022). Library preparation was by 5' RACE. Instrument used: Illumina NovaSeq 6000. TCRdb ran its own pipeline on the public reads, namely fastp trimming at Q25 and MiXCR clone calling, and kept in-frame beta chains. Identical CDR3 proteins give one entry, which carries the most common genes and DNA. This sample gives about 430,000 distinct CDR3 sequences in total; about a sixth of them show up just once. The leading ten clones occupy roughly 21% of the sample. Source material: PBMCs or a T cell subset sorted from them (not recorded which). These receptors all stem from a man between 18 and 35 years old who had mild COVID-19 (a few samples of this study predate the infection). The sample titles of this study are shuffled in the database, so cell type and time point are left out; the donor was told from shared clones.

This clonotype has more than one count but fewer than ten. The V call is TRBV2, the J call TRBJ2-5; a weak D match, TRBD2 (6 bases). Germline V CDR1 and CDR2: SNHLY, FYNNEI. The CDR3 loop spans 11 amino acids. V lost 8 bases and J lost 5, with 9 bases in between. The CDR3 here is CASGGTETQYF. CDR3 coding DNA: TGTGCCAGCGGGGGGACGGAGACCCAGTACTTC.

The chain couples TRBV28 to TRBJ1-1, with 8 positions matching TRBD1. This CDR3 spans 18 amino acids. Trimming at V came to 7 bases and at J to 0 bases, leaving 16 bases not matched to a gene. The germline gives CDR1 MDHEN, CDR2 SYDVKM. The CDR3 loop reads CASKDRGRPGLMNTEAFF. In nucleotides, the CDR3 is TGTGCCAGCAAAGACAGGGGAAGGCCGGGACTCATGAACACTGAAGCTTTCTTT.

A few counts support this clonotype. V is TRBV6-2 or TRBV6-3 and J is TRBJ2-1; the match to TRBD2 covers 7 bases. The V and J ends lost 0 bases and 6 bases, in that order; junction bases with no gene match: 8. This CDR3 has 16 residues. The V gene's germline CDR1 is MNHEY and CDR2 SVGEGT. The CDR3 sequence: CASSYSYAGESNEQFF. The DNA for the CDR3 is TGTGCCAGCAGTTACTCATACGCGGGGGAAAGCAATGAGCAGTTCTTC.

This clonotype was recorded a few times. This chain links TRBV30 with TRBJ2-5; D gene unclear. Deletions cut 2 bases from V and 2 bases from J, with 6 bases between. The CDR3 covers 12 residues. Looked up from germline, CDR1 is GTSNPN and CDR2 is SVGIG (reference sequence). This chain's CDR3 is CAWSIGQETQYF. The CDR3 DNA reads as TGTGCCTGGAGTATAGGGCAAGAGACCCAGTACTTC.

Regarding this clonotype: A read error may produce the germline difference seen at one junction end. The J gene is TRBJ1-6, the V gene TRBV7-9, with 9 bases fitting TRBD1. This CDR3 comprises 16 residues. Germline loops: CDR1 SEHNR, CDR2 FQNEAQ (reference sequence). CDR3 coding DNA: TGTGCCAGCACCTTACAATGGACAGGGGAAAATTCACCCCTCCACTTT. It translates to CASTLQWTGENSPLHF.

This clonotype was counted only a few times. The gene calls are TRBV11-2 and TRBJ2-6, with D perhaps matching TRBD2 (7 bases). Germline V gene sequence: CDR1 SGHAT, CDR2 FQNNGV. CDR3 length: 16 residues. V dropped 4 bases and J dropped 4 bases, with 14 bases sitting between them. CDR3 in DNA: TGTGCCAGCAGCTCATGGGGGGGGCACGGGGCCAACGTCCTGACTTTC. Protein sequence: CASSSWGGHGANVLTF.

The CDR3 DNA is TGCAGTGCTGGGGACTTCCCAGATACGCAGTATTTT. Its translation is CSAGDFPDTQYF. This chain links TRBV20-1 with TRBJ2-3, with a weak D call TRBD2 (6 bases). The CDR3 sequence is 12 residues long. V lost 5 bases to trimming and J lost 4 bases, with 10 bases between them. Germline V CDR1 and CDR2: DFQATT, SNEGSKA (reference sequence).

CDR3 coding DNA: TGCGCCAGCAGCCAAGAAACTAGCGGGGGGGCAGATACGCAGTATTTT. This codes for CASSQETSGGADTQYF. The chain uses TRBV4-3 and TRBJ2-3; 13 nucleotides line up with TRBD2. CDR1 and CDR2 (germline): LGHNA, YSLEER. The CDR3 is 16 residues long. V lost 0 bases, J lost 4 bases, and 1 base stayed unmatched.

The chain carries TRBV7-2 and TRBJ2-1; D call uncertain. CDR1 is SGHTA, CDR2 FQGNSA, per germline. This CDR3 spans 13 amino acids. V dropped 5 bases and J dropped 5 bases, with 10 bases sitting between them. This chain's CDR3 is CASSAGPHNEQFF. The CDR3 DNA is TGTGCCAGCAGCGCCGGCCCTCACAATGAGCAGTTCTTC.

The sample holds a few counts of this clonotype. This rearrangement joins TRBV7-6 to TRBJ2-3; perhaps TRBD2 as D (6 bases). The CDR3 loop spans 16 amino acids. Trimming took 1 base from V and 4 from J, leaving 15 bases between them. Germline-derived CDR1 and CDR2 are SGHVS and FNYEAQ. This CDR3 reads CASSLVPGEASDTQYF. In DNA form, the CDR3 reads TGTGCCAGCAGCTTAGTTCCGGGGGAGGCGTCAGATACGCAGTATTTT.

A few counts support this clonotype. The rearrangement uses TRBV7-9 and TRBJ2-7, with TRBD1 as a possible D gene (6 bases). Per the germline V gene, CDR1 is SEHNR and CDR2 is FQNEAQ (reference sequence). V was cut by 4 bases and J by 2 bases, with 18 bases left in between. The CDR3 is 16 amino acids. CDR3 sequence reads: CASSSLGQGQTYEQYF. The CDR3 coding sequence is TGTGCCAGCAGCTCCCTGGGGCAGGGGCAGACCTACGAGCAGTACTTC.

The chain uses TRBV6-5 and TRBJ2-2, with a tentative D call TRBD1 (6 bases). The CDR3 has 15 amino acids. The ends were cut back, 2 bases at V and 7 bases at J, with 14 bases in the middle. The germline V gene has CDR1 MNHEY and CDR2 SVGAGI. The CDR3 region is CASSYTGSGVGELFF. In nucleotides, the CDR3 is TGTGCCAGCAGTTACACAGGGTCAGGGGTCGGGGAGCTGTTTTTT.

This clonotype occurred many times. This rearrangement joins TRBV6-2 or TRBV6-3 to TRBJ1-1; TRBD1 is a possible D gene (5 bases). The CDR3 length is 13 residues. CDR1 and CDR2 from the germline V gene are MNHEY and SVGEGT. Trimming left V 2 bases short and J 5 bases short, with 9 bases between. In DNA, the CDR3 is TGTGCCAGCAGTTACGGGGGATGGACTGAAGCTTTCTTT. Amino acids: CASSYGGWTEAFF.